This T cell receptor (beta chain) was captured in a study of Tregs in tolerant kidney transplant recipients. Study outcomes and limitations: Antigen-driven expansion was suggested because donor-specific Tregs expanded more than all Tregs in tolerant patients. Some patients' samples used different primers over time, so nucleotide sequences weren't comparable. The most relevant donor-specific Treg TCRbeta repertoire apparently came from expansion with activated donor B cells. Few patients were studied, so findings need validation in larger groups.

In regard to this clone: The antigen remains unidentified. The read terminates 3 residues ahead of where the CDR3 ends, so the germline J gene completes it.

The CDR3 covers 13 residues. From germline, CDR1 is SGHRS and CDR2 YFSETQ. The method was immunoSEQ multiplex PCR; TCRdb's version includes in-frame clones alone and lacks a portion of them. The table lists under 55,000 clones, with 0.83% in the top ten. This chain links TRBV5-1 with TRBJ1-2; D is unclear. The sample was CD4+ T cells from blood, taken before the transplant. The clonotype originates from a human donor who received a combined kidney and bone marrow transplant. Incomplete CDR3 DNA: TGCGCCAGCAGCCCCGGCGGGGAGAGGCGC. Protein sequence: CASSPGGERR. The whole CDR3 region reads CASSPGGERRYTF.